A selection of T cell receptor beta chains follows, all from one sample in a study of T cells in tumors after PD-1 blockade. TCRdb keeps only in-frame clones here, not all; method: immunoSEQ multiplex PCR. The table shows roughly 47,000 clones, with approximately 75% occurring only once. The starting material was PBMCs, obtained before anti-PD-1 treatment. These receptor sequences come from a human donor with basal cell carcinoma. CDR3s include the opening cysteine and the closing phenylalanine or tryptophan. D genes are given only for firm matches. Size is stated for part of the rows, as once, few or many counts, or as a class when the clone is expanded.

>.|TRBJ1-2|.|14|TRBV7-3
TGTGCCAGCAGCTTATCCGCAGGAAACTATGGCTACACCTTC
CASSLSAGNYGYTF
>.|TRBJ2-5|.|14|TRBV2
TGTGCCAGCAGTGATAACATCCCCTGGGAGACCCAGTACTTC
CASSDNIPWETQYF
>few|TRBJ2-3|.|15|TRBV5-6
TGTGCCAGCAGCTTGCCTGGGCCCGGCACAGATACGCAGTATTTT
CASSLPGPGTDTQYF
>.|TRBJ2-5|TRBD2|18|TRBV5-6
TGTGCCAGCAGCTTCCCTATGACTAGCGACCCGGCACAGGAGACCCAGTACTTC
CASSFPMTSDPAQETQYF
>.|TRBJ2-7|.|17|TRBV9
TGTGCCAGCAGCGTTCTGCCAGCGGAAACCGACCCCTACGAGCAGTACTTC
CASSVLPAETDPYEQYF
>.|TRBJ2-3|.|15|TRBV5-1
TGCGCCAGCAGCTTTTTAGGACAGCTCACAGATACGCAGTATTTT
CASSFLGQLTDTQYF
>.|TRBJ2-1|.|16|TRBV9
TGTGCCAGCAGCACCGGGGCCCCCAGCGGCTACAATGAGCAGTTCTTC
CASSTGAPSGYNEQFF
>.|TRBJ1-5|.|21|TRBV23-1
TGCGCCAGCAGTCAATCTTCGTCTCCGGGCAAATCGTACTATAGCAATCAGCCCCAGCATTTT
CASSQSSSPGKSYYSNQPQHF
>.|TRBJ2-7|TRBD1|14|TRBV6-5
TGTGCCAGCGGATCGACAGGGGTCAGCTACGAGCAGTACTTC
CASGSTGVSYEQYF
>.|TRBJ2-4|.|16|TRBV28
TGTGCCAGCAGTTTGGGCCTAGGACTAGCCAAAAACATTCAGTACTTC
CASSLGLGLAKNIQYF
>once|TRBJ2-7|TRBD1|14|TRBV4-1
TGCGCCAGCAGCCAACCGGGACAGTCCTACGAGCAGTACTTC
CASSQPGQSYEQYF
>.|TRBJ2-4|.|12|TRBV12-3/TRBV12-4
TGTGCCAGCAGCCTTCTAGGCTCTCTTCAGTACTTC
CASSLLGSLQYF
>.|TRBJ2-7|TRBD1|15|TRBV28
TGTGCCAGCAGTTCACTCACAGGGGGATCCTACGAGCAGTACTTC
CASSSLTGGSYEQYF
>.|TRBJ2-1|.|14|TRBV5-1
TGCGCCAGCAGCTTGGATCCAGGATCGGCTGAGCAGTTCTTC
CASSLDPGSAEQFF
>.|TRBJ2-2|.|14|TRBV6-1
TGTGCCAGCAGTGAAGCATGGGTTTCGGGGGAGCTGTTTTTT
CASSEAWVSGELFF
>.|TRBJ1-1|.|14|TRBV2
TGTGCCAGCAGTGAAGTGGACCTACGCACTGAAGCTTTCTTT
CASSEVDLRTEAFF
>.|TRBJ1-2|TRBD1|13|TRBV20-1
TGCAGTGCTAGTACAGGGGGCCAATATGGCTACACCTTC
CSASTGGQYGYTF
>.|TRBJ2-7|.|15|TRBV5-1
TGCGCCAGCAGCTCACGCGGGGACAGTAAGTACGAGCAGTACTTC
CASSSRGDSKYEQYF
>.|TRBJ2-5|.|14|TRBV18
TGTGCCAGCTCACCGGTAGGGGCGGGAGAGACCCAGTACTTC
CASSPVGAGETQYF
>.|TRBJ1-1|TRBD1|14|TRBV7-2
TGTGCCAGCAGCCTGGGACAGGGTATGACTGAAGCTTTCTTT
CASSLGQGMTEAFF
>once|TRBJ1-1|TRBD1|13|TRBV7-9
TGTGCCAGCAGCTCGGGACAGGGGACTGAAGCTTTCTTT
CASSSGQGTEAFF
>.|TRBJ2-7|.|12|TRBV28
TGTGCCAGCATAGGGGGAGGGTACGAGCAGTACTTC
CASIGGGYEQYF
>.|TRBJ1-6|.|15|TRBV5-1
TGCGCCAGCAGCTCCTCCGCCCCGGGCGGTTCACCCCTCCACTTT
CASSSSAPGGSPLHF
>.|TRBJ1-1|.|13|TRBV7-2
TGTGCCAGCAGCTTAGATCCGGGCTCAGAAGCTTTCTTT
CASSLDPGSEAFF
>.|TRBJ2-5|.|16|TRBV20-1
TGCAGTGCTAGTTTAGGTCGAGGCAGGGAACAAGAGACCCAGTACTTC
CSASLGRGREQETQYF
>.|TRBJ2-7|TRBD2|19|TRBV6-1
TGTGCCAGCAGTGAACGGGGGGAGACCCGGGAGCGGGCTACCTACGAGCAGTACTTC
CASSERGETRERATYEQYF
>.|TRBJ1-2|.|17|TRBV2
TGTGCCAGCAGTGGGGGAACAGGGAACCTTACTAACTATGGCTACACCTTC
CASSGGTGNLTNYGYTF
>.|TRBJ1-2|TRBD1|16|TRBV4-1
TGCGCCAGCAGCCAAATCCCGGGACAGGGGGCGCGTGGCTACACCTTC
CASSQIPGQGARGYTF
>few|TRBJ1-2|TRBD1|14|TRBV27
TGTGCCAGCAGTCTCCAGGGGGAGCTCTATGGCTACACCTTC
CASSLQGELYGYTF
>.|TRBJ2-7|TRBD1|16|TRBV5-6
TGTGCCAGCAGCTCGGGAGACAGGGGGCACGACTACGAGCAGTACTTC
CASSSGDRGHDYEQYF
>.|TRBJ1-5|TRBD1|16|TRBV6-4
TGTGCCAGCAGCGTAAACAGGGGACTTAGGAATCAGCCCCAGCATTTT
CASSVNRGLRNQPQHF
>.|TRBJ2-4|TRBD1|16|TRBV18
TGTGCCAGCTCGCCCGGACAGGGAACAGCCAAAAACATTCAGTACTTC
CASSPGQGTAKNIQYF
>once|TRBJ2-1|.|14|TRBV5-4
TGTGCCAGCAGCTTGAGCGGGCCCTACAATGAGCAGTTCTTC
CASSLSGPYNEQFF
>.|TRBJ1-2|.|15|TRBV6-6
TGTGCCAGCAGTTACTCTGATCTCAGGAAGGTTGGCTACACCTTC
CASSYSDLRKVGYTF
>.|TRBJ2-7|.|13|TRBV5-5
TGTGCCAGCAGCAGGGACATCTCCTACGAGCAGTACTTC
CASSRDISYEQYF
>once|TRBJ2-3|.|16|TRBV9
TGTGCCAGCAGCATAAGACTCTCAATTTCCACAGATACGCAGTATTTT
CASSIRLSISTDTQYF
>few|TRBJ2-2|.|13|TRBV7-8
TGTGCCAGCAGCTCACTGGTAACCGGGGAGCTGTTTTTT
CASSSLVTGELFF
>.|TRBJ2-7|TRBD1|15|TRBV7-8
TGTGCCAGCAGCTTAGCGGGGCAGGGGGCCAACGAGCAGTACTTC
CASSLAGQGANEQYF
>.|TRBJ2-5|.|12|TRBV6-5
TGTGCCAGCAGTTCCCTGATGGAGACCCAGTACTTC
CASSSLMETQYF
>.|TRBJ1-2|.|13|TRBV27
TGTGCCAGCAGTTTTATAGCTAACTATGGCTACACCTTC
CASSFIANYGYTF
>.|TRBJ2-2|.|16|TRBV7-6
TGTGCCAGCAGCCTCCGCTTTGCGGGATCCACCGGGGAGCTGTTTTTT
CASSLRFAGSTGELFF
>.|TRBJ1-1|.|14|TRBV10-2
TGCGCCAGCAGTGGGGTGGGGAAAGACACTGAAGCTTTCTTT
CASSGVGKDTEAFF